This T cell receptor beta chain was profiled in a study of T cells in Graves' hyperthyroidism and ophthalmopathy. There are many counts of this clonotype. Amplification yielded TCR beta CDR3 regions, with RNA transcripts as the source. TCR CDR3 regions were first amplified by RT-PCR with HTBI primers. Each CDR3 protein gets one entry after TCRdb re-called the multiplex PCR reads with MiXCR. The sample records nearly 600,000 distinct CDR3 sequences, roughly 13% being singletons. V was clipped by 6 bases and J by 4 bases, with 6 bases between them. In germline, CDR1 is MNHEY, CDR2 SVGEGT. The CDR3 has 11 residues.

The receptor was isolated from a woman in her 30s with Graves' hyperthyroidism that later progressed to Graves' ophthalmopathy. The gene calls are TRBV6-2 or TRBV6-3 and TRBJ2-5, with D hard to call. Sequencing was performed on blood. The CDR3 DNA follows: TGTGCCAGCAGCCGACTAGAGACCCAGTACTTC. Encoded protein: CASSRLETQYF.